These T cell receptor beta chains were read from a single sample in a study of immune heterogeneity within non-small cell lung tumors. One entry per CDR3 protein, called by TCRdb with MiXCR from the multiplex PCR reads. Of 10,000 to 15,000 distinct CDR3 sequences in the sample, 20% to 25% were seen once. The source material was lung tumor tissue. These receptors were collected from a man aged 50 to 59 with non-small cell lung cancer. Both conserved end residues are part of each CDR3. A D gene is named only where the DNA matches it firmly. The size of a clone is reported for some rows only, either as once, few or many, or as a class for expanded clones.

TRBV9	.	.	TRBJ2-5	CASTKGRGPQDTQYF	TGTGCCAGCACGAAGGGCAGGGGTCCTCAAGACACCCAGTACTTC
TRBV20-1	many	.	TRBJ2-3	CSARPRRASTDTQYF	TGCAGTGCTAGACCTAGAAGGGCTAGCACAGATACGCAGTATTTT
TRBV29-1	few	TRBD1	TRBJ2-1	CSVEDPDRAAYNEQFF	TGCAGCGTTGAAGATCCTGACAGGGCCGCTTACAATGAGCAGTTCTTC
TRBV15	medium-sized	.	TRBJ1-2	CATSRERGGHEGYTF	TGTGCCACCAGCAGAGAACGAGGTGGGCACGAGGGCTACACCTTC
TRBV27	medium-sized	.	TRBJ2-7	CASSLSSGNREQYF	TGTGCCAGCAGTTTATCGTCAGGGAATCGCGAGCAGTACTTC
TRBV18	.	.	TRBJ2-7	CASSPPPSGTGAVVQYF	TGTGCCAGCTCCCCACCTCCCTCCGGGACGGGTGCTGTCGTGCAGTACTTC
TRBV20-1	many	TRBD1	TRBJ1-2	CSVGQGWGGYTF	TGCAGTGTAGGACAGGGGTGGGGTGGCTACACCTTC
TRBV20-1	many	TRBD2	TRBJ2-7	CSARYSKTSGYEQYF	TGCAGTGCTAGATACTCAAAGACTAGCGGCTACGAGCAGTACTTC
TRBV11-2	many	.	TRBJ1-4	CASSPGWTTNEKLFF	TGTGCCAGCAGCCCCGGGTGGACAACTAATGAAAAACTGTTTTTT
TRBV2	many	.	TRBJ1-4	CASSAFSEDWRDEKLFF	TGTGCCAGCAGTGCGTTTTCGGAGGATTGGAGGGATGAAAAACTGTTTTTT
TRBV20-1	few	TRBD1	TRBJ2-7	CSAKSDGTGTHEQYF	TGCAGTGCGAAATCAGACGGGACAGGGACCCACGAGCAGTACTTC
TRBV25-1	many	.	TRBJ2-5	CASSEIRGGAQYF	TGTGCCAGCAGTGAGATCCGAGGGGGGGCCCAGTACTTC
TRBV20-1	.	.	TRBJ2-7	CSVEGASVNEKYF	TGCAGTGTCGAAGGGGCTAGCGTTAACGAGAAGTACTTC
TRBV28	many	TRBD2	TRBJ2-1	CASRAPLAGGPYNEQFF	TGTGCCAGCAGGGCCCCGCTAGCGGGAGGGCCCTACAATGAGCAGTTCTTC
TRBV6-1	few	TRBD1	TRBJ2-5	CASSTTGARETQYF	TGTGCCAGCAGTACCACAGGGGCAAGGGAGACCCAGTACTTC
TRBV20-1	few	.	TRBJ2-1	CSARSDEQFF	TGCAGTGCCAGGAGCGATGAGCAGTTCTTC
TRBV25-1	.	TRBD2	TRBJ2-5	CASSRLAGEVETQYF	TGTGCCAGCAGCCGACTAGCGGGAGAGGTAGAGACCCAGTACTTC
TRBV5-1	.	.	TRBJ2-1	CASHNSEVLRGEQFF	TGCGCCAGCCATAACTCGGAGGTTCTCCGAGGTGAGCAGTTCTTC
TRBV10-2	few	.	TRBJ1-4	CASSEFGKLFF	TGCGCCAGCAGTGAGTTCGGAAAACTGTTTTTT
TRBV6-5	.	.	TRBJ1-6	CASSYSWGGGWHSPLHF	TGTGCCAGCAGTTACTCCTGGGGGGGGGGGTGGCATTCACCCCTCCACTTT
TRBV30	many	.	TRBJ2-3	CAWSVGGSADTQYF	TGTGCCTGGAGTGTGGGTGGGAGCGCCGATACGCAGTATTTT
TRBV5-1	.	TRBD1	TRBJ1-3	CSSSPGQGGGNTIYF	TGCTCCAGCAGCCCGGGACAGGGCGGTGGAAACACCATATATTTT
TRBV5-1	many	.	TRBJ2-7	CASSLGAGAYEQYF	TGCGCCAGCAGCTTGGGAGCAGGGGCGTACGAGCAGTACTTC
TRBV28	medium-sized	TRBD1	TRBJ2-1	CASSKFPGGVNEQFF	TGTGCCAGCAGTAAATTCCCAGGGGGTGTCAATGAGCAGTTCTTC
TRBV12-3/TRBV12-4	many	.	TRBJ2-7	CASSPRVYEQYF	TGTGCCAGCAGTCCTAGGGTCTACGAGCAGTACTTC
TRBV12-3/TRBV12-4	many	.	TRBJ1-5	CARNGDKGGNQPQHF	TGTGCCAGAAACGGAGACAAAGGGGGCAATCAGCCCCAGCATTTT
TRBV20-1	few	.	TRBJ1-5	CSASLTGLINQPQHF	TGCAGTGCTTCCCTAACAGGGCTAATCAATCAGCCCCAGCATTTT
TRBV5-1	many	.	TRBJ1-4	CASSLLGTTNEKLFF	TGCGCCAGCAGCTTGTTGGGAACAACTAATGAAAAACTGTTTTTT
TRBV20-1	many	.	TRBJ2-3	CSARGTGAPDTQYF	TGCAGTGCTAGAGGGACCGGTGCCCCAGATACGCAGTATTTT
TRBV3-1	.	.	TRBJ2-3	CPSSQPVGGEQYF	TGTCCCAGCAGCCAGCCGGTCGGCGGTGAGCAGTATTTT
TRBV20-1	many	TRBD1	TRBJ1-4	CSAREMGQGDEKLFF	TGCAGTGCTAGGGAAATGGGACAGGGAGATGAAAAACTGTTTTTT
TRBV6-4	many	.	TRBJ2-2	CASSDQAASNTGELFF	TGTGCCAGCAGTGACCAAGCCGCCTCGAACACCGGGGAGCTGTTTTTT
TRBV25-1	many	TRBD1	TRBJ1-4	CASSADRGNEKLFF	TGTGCCAGCAGTGCAGACAGGGGAAATGAAAAACTGTTTTTT
TRBV19	many	TRBD1	TRBJ1-4	CASTDRGGFGTNEKLFF	TGTGCCAGTACAGACAGGGGCGGTTTCGGGACTAATGAAAAACTGTTTTTT
TRBV2	medium-sized	TRBD1	TRBJ2-3	CASKTGQGADTQYF	TGTGCCAGCAAGACGGGACAGGGCGCAGATACGCAGTATTTT
TRBV7-9	many	TRBD1	TRBJ2-1	CASSSSPGTGSYNEQFF	TGTGCCAGCAGCTCGTCCCCCGGGACAGGGTCCTACAATGAGCAGTTCTTC
TRBV27	medium-sized	.	TRBJ2-7	CASSLRDRYEQYF	TGTGCCAGCAGTTTACGGGATCGCTACGAGCAGTACTTC
TRBV2	.	.	TRBJ2-1	CASSLQGYTEQFF	TGTGCCAGCAGTCTCCAGGGGTACACTGAGCAGTTCTTC
TRBV14	many	TRBD1	TRBJ2-7	CASSQDLGQGGLREQYF	TGTGCCAGCAGCCAAGATCTCGGACAGGGCGGCCTGCGCGAGCAGTACTTC
TRBV4-2	large	.	TRBJ1-4	CASSPEGTNEKLFF	TGTGCCAGCAGCCCCGAGGGAACTAATGAAAAACTGTTTTTT
TRBV3-1	few	TRBD2	TRBJ2-3	CASSHLAGDLTDTQYF	TGTGCCAGCAGCCATTTAGCGGGAGACCTCACAGATACGCAGTATTTT
TRBV30	many	.	TRBJ1-1	CAWRRGGRGTEAFF	TGTGCCTGGAGACGAGGGGGAAGGGGCACTGAAGCTTTCTTT
TRBV29-1	many	.	TRBJ1-4	CSVLFRGMSEKLFF	TGCAGCGTTCTGTTCCGAGGAATGAGTGAAAAACTGTTTTTT
TRBV28	many	TRBD1	TRBJ2-5	CASSLPRTGGSETQYF	TGTGCCAGCAGTTTACCCCGGACAGGGGGCTCAGAGACCCAGTACTTC
TRBV7-6	.	.	TRBJ2-3	CASSLFQGSTDTQYF	TGTGCCAGCAGCTTATTTCAGGGGAGCACAGATACGCAGTATTTT